This T cell receptor (beta chain) was captured by sequencing in a study of T cell responses to AZD1222 COVID-19 vaccine (dated by TCRdb to the early 2020s). Concerning the study at large: AZD1222 recipients with second doses at about 4 weeks or about 12 weeks were pooled, because spike-specific TCR depth and breadth did not differ between schedules. TCR sequencing was performed for about 250 trial participants, of whom about 210 were given two doses of AZD1222 and about 25 were given two doses of MenACWY control vaccine. Trial participants were enrolled into age subgroups of 18-55, 56-69 and 70-plus years, which contained about 160, 30 and 59 TCR-sequenced participants, respectively.

Paper-wide results and their limitations: Conclusions about previously exposed vaccinees are limited, since just a handful of AZD1222 recipients were seropositive for SARS-CoV-2 at baseline. The 56-69-year group was small, and its depth increase did not reach significance, likely because of low power. No day 14 peak-response samples were available, so repertoires were characterized only after the peak T cell response. Most participants were white British and females outnumbered males, and the authors suggested that clonal diversity may have been underestimated. The vaccine-associated CD4 TCRs covered the entire spike protein, and the dominant responses fell in regions 160-218 and 743-854. After two AZD1222 doses, both the breadth and the depth of spike-specific TCRs were significantly higher than at day 0 and than in MenACWY recipients. Nearly half of unique spike-specific TCRs reportedly recognized epitopes outside regions mutated in the B.1.351 and B.1.1.7 variants.

Worth noting for this clone: What antigen it recognizes has not been identified. No much larger clone exists at a distance of one base, and base qualities are not known.

As encoded in the germline V gene, CDR1 is ENHRY while CDR2 is SYGVKD. Its CDR3 holds 13 amino acids, cysteine through phenylalanine. Of the read, only the CDR3 DNA is kept; its 39 bases are in frame from base 1. At the junction V is shortened by 4 bases and J by 7 bases; bases outside the gene matches: 0. The CDR3 regions of human TCRbeta chains were analyzed by immunosequencing. Per the original workflow: TCRs in the repertoires were compared against a reference library of SARS-CoV-2-specific TCRs that had been generated with the MIRA antigen-specificity platform. Breadth was defined as the fraction of unique TCRs that were SARS-CoV-2-associated. Depth was defined as the fraction of total T cells that were SARS-CoV-2-associated. Each spike-specific TCR was assigned to its reactive spike region and to a CD4 or CD8 class using the MIRA data. Log10-transformed breadth and depth values were compared by one-way ANOVA with Sidak's multiple comparisons tests. The source is immuneACCESS, and TCRdb retained only in-frame sequences with V and J called. Part of the clones is not carried over; for the studies checked, unresolved V genes explain less than half of this, and the remainder is unexplained. Clone size and the V and J calls come from that table; the DNA yielded D and trimming. The sample contains roughly 100,000 clones, 85% to 90% of them found a single time. The ten most abundant clones make up roughly 4% of the sample.

According to the study, the label for this sample's time point signals: baseline before first vaccination. The vaccinee samples were drawn from two UK trials, COV001 and COV002, one of which was a single-blind randomized controlled phase 2/3 trial testing AZD1222 (ChAdOx1 nCoV-19) in healthy adults. For TCRbeta chain sequencing, PBMC samples were collected from trial participants at day 0 and at day 28 after the second dose. The source is an adult in good health. The chain is assembled from TRBV10-3 and TRBJ1-5, with 11 bases matching TRBD1. The sequenced sample was peripheral blood, obtained on day 0 of AZD1222 vaccination. The CDR3 here reads CAISGDRGQPQHF. DNA sequence: TGTGCCATCAGTGGGGACAGGGGGCAGCCCCAGCATTTT.